This TCR beta chain was found in a study of monozygotic twins with cystic fibrosis. Findings and limits, study-wide: Nucleotide-identical clonotype sharing was significantly higher within monozygotic CF twin pairs than between unrelated CF individuals.

The CDR3 has 15 amino acids. Germline CDR1 reads MDHEN; CDR2 reads SYDVKM. V lost 2 bases, J lost 1 base, and 4 bases stayed unmatched. In regard to this clone: Its antigen is as yet unknown.

Sequenced by immunoSEQ multiplex PCR; TCRdb stores in-frame clones only, minus some. The sample carries around 34,000 clones, more than 85% recorded once. The V and J genes are TRBV28 and TRBJ2-7; the match to TRBD1 covers 8 bases. What was sequenced was blood. The receptor comes from a girl aged 2-10 years with cystic fibrosis. CDR3 DNA: TGTGCCAGCAGTTTACGACAGGGGATTTCCTACGAGCAGTACTTC. Translated, it gives CASSLRQGISYEQYF. Looking up the rest from reference TRBV28 and TRBJ2-7 gives the full variable domain: DVKVTQSSRYLVKRTGEKVFLECVQDMDHENMFWYRQDPGLGLRLIYFSYDVKMKEKGDIPEGYSVSREKKERFSLILESASTNQTSMYLCASSLRQGISYEQYFGPGTRLTVT.